The T cell receptor (beta chain) under discussion was sequenced for a study of blood T cell repertoires in COVID-19. Looking at the study overall: COVID-19 samples from acute and convalescent phases originated in the United States, Italy and Spain. PBMCs, B-cell-depleted T cells, or T cells provided the cDNA or gDNA that made up the material.

The protocol was immunoSEQ multiplex PCR, while the TCRdb copy is restricted to in-frame clones and leaves out a portion. The sample lists more than 50,000 clones, approximately 80% occurring once. The CDR3 covers 14 residues. Germline loops: CDR1 MNHEY, CDR2 SVGAGI. Trimming removed 6 bases from V and 4 bases from J; junction bases left unmatched: 8. Sequencing was carried out using peripheral blood. The source of this sequence is a man in his 70s with active or convalescent COVID-19. This chain uses TRBV6-5 with TRBJ1-2, with 7 nucleotides matching TRBD1. The CDR3 loop is CASSRARDSYGYTF. The CDR3 bases are TGTGCCAGCAGCCGAGCTCGGGACAGCTATGGCTACACCTTC.